This TCR beta chain was captured in a study of T cells in Graves' hyperthyroidism and ophthalmopathy. Looked up from germline, CDR1 is SEHNR and CDR2 is FQNEAQ (reference sequence). The CDR3 sequence is 15 residues long. The ends were cut back, 1 base at V and 8 bases at J, with 14 bases in the middle. The study defined stable Graves' hyperthyroidism as no ophthalmopathy progression within 18 months. These patients, aged 18 to 65, had recently diagnosed hyperthyroidism lasting under 2 months. Uncontrolled infection, other autoimmune disease, pregnancy or lactation led to exclusion. This clonotype was counted at least ten times. TCR beta CDR3 regions were amplified from RNA. The HTBI set primed first-round TCR CDR3 RT-PCR. TCRdb reprocessed the multiplex PCR reads with MiXCR, giving one entry per CDR3 protein. The sample has some 50,000 distinct CDR3 sequences; about 53% are singletons.

This receptor was obtained from a man between 18 and 29 years old with Graves' hyperthyroidism. V and J are TRBV7-9 and TRBJ1-4; D may be TRBD1 (5 bases). Sequenced: peripheral blood or thyroid tissue (not recorded which). DNA of the CDR3: TGTGCCAGCAGCTTAGACGGGGGGTTCTTGGAAAAACTGTTTTTT. Its translation is CASSLDGGFLEKLFF.